A single T cell receptor beta chain is shown here with its context. Its antigen is undetermined. J gave up 3 bases and V 5 bases, and 11 bases lay outside the gene matches. The CDR3 consists of 17 residues. CDR1 is LNHDA, CDR2 SQIVND, per germline (reference sequence). This record comes from a study of molecular identifiers for immune sequencing clone quantification. Study background: With replicates, the RNA of about 20,000 or 100,000 naive CD8 cells was split five ways and four were sequenced. Overall study findings and caveats: Reportedly, one cell's Jurkat TCR RNA was detected within 1,100,000 naive CD8 cells.

TCRdb analysed the PCR reads with MiXCR anew, one entry per CDR3 protein. The sample lists over 85,000 distinct CDR3 sequences; approximately 23% were seen once. Sequencing was carried out using naive CD8+ T cells from blood, with Jurkat cell RNA spiked in. Sample subset: FACS-sorted CD8+CD4-CCR7+CD45RA+ naive T cells. The sequence was obtained from a human donor in good health. Some libraries in this study had Jurkat cell RNA spiked in. J is TRBJ2-7 and V is TRBV19, with 12 bases that match TRBD2. The CDR3 region is CASSVFTGTSGRYEQYF. The CDR3 nucleotides read TGTGCCAGTAGTGTCTTCACCGGGACTAGCGGGCGCTACGAGCAGTACTTC.